A single sample gave rise to the 25 T cell receptor beta chains below, sequenced in a study of blood T cell repertoires in COVID-19. The protocol was immunoSEQ multiplex PCR, while the TCRdb copy is restricted to in-frame clones and leaves out a portion. The sample yields more than 70,000 clones, 80% to 95% seen once. Sequences were obtained from peripheral blood. Receptors were obtained from a woman aged 50 to 60 in a cohort sampled during active COVID-19.

The chain employs TRBV7-2 and TRBJ2-6; 12 bases fit TRBD1. This CDR3 is built from 18 residues. V shed 4 bases and J 3 bases; nucleotides not matched to a gene: 7. Germline values: CDR1 SGHTA, CDR2 FQGNSA. CDR3 sequence: CASSSSGTGGGGANVLTF. The CDR3 region has the DNA TGTGCCAGCAGCTCCTCCGGGACAGGGGGCGGTGGGGCCAACGTCCTGACTTTC.

V gene TRBV12-3 or TRBV12-4 combines with J gene TRBJ2-7, with 10 bases matching TRBD1. V dropped 6 bases and J dropped 9; count of bases not matched to a gene: 8. This CDR3 contains 13 residues. CDR3 residues: CASRPGQGSVQYF. Written as DNA, the CDR3 is TGTGCCAGCAGACCGGGACAGGGGTCCGTGCAGTACTTC.

This chain joins TRBV3-1 (or the pseudogene TRBV3-2) and TRBJ2-1, with D tentatively TRBD2 (6 bases). This CDR3 region has 13 residues. The V gene's germline CDR1 is LGHDT and CDR2 YNNKEL (reference sequence). Trimming stripped 8 bases from V and 4 bases from J, with 12 bases between. The CDR3 here is CASGGWAYNEQFF. CDR3 DNA: TGTGCCAGCGGAGGGTGGGCTTACAATGAGCAGTTCTTC.

CDR3 amino acids: CATRRGNTEAFF. The CDR3 nucleotides read TGTGCCACCAGGCGGGGAAACACTGAAGCTTTCTTT. The rearrangement joins TRBV2 to TRBJ1-1; D is ambiguous. Germline V CDR1 and CDR2: SNHLY, FYNNEI. V dropped 10 bases and J dropped 2 bases, with 11 bases sitting between them. There are 12 residues in the CDR3.

The chain employs TRBV7-8 and TRBJ1-5; tentatively, D is TRBD1 (5 bases). Trimming took 7 bases from V and 0 from J, leaving 16 bases between them. This CDR3 has 16 amino acids. Germline V gene sequence: CDR1 SGHVS, CDR2 FQNEAQ. The CDR3 loop reads CASMPRGGDSNQPQHF. The CDR3 DNA follows: TGTGCCAGCATGCCTCGGGGGGGAGATAGCAATCAGCCCCAGCATTTT.

The V gene is TRBV7-9, the J gene TRBJ1-2; D gene unclear. With 5 bases removed from V and 0 bases from J, the gap between germline ends came to 22 bases. The CDR3 contains 18 residues. The germline V gene has CDR1 SEHNR and CDR2 FQNEAQ (reference sequence). CDR3 DNA: TGTGCCAGCAGCCTAACTACCCACTCAAGACCCACTAACTATGGCTACACCTTC. Protein product: CASSLTTHSRPTNYGYTF. Drawing the rest from reference TRBV7-9 and TRBJ1-2, the complete variable domain is DTGVSQNPRHKITKRGQNVTFRCDPISEHNRLYWYRQTLGQGPEFLTYFQNEAQLEKSRLLSDRFSAERPKGSFSTLEIQRTEQGDSAMYLCASSLTTHSRPTNYGYTFGSGTRLTVV.

The CDR3 is CASSRDRAQIDGYTF. CDR3 nucleotide sequence: TGTGCCAGCTCACGGGACAGGGCTCAAATAGATGGCTACACCTTC. This chain joins TRBV18 and TRBJ1-2; 9 nucleotides align to TRBD1. Germline CDR1 and CDR2: KGHSH and LQKENI. This CDR3 has 15 residues. The ends lost 4 bases at V and 6 bases at J; junction bases unmatched: 9.

This chain's CDR3 is CASSFGQAGGPQHF. In DNA, the CDR3 is TGTGCCAGCAGTTTTGGACAGGCCGGGGGGCCCCAGCATTTT. V usage is TRBV27 and J usage is TRBJ1-5; TRBD1 matches 7 bases. The CDR3 runs 14 residues. V lost 3 bases and J lost 9; bases outside the gene matches: 8. Germline CDR1 is MNHEY and CDR2 is SMNVEV (reference sequence).

This clone was recorded only once. The J gene is TRBJ2-5, the V gene TRBV10-2, with D maybe TRBD1 (5 bases). CDR1 is WSHSY and CDR2 is SAAADI in the germline V gene. CDR3 length: 14 amino acids. V lost 2 bases to trimming and J lost 0 bases, with 7 bases between them. The CDR3 here is CASSEPGNQETQYF. The CDR3 nucleotides read TGCGCCAGCAGTGAGCCAGGGAACCAAGAGACCCAGTACTTC.

The chain couples TRBV5-1 to TRBJ2-1, with 15 positions matching TRBD2. Germline V gives CDR1 SGHRS, CDR2 YFSETQ. The CDR3 consists of 15 residues. The J segment lost 9 bases and the V segment lost 4 bases, leaving 5 bases of the junction unmatched. The CDR3 DNA sequence: TGCGCCAGCAGCCCAGGACTAGCGGGAGGGGGTGAGCAGTTCTTC. Its translation is CASSPGLAGGGEQFF.

The chain recombines TRBV6-5 with TRBJ1-3, with D maybe TRBD1 (6 bases). The CDR3 totals 13 residues. V was trimmed by 10 bases and J by 3 bases, leaving 13 bases between them. Per the germline V gene, CDR1 is MNHEY and CDR2 is SVGAGI. The CDR3 DNA is TGTGCCACCCGAGGACAGATTGGAAACACCATATATTTT. This encodes CATRGQIGNTIYF.

The CDR3 region has the DNA TGTGCCAGCAGTTCTCAGGGGAGCCAACCCCAGCATTTT. Amino acid sequence: CASSSQGSQPQHF. The chain is built from TRBV28 and TRBJ1-5, with D possibly being TRBD1 (6 bases). Germline V gives CDR1 MDHEN, CDR2 SYDVKM. V lost 4 bases and J 10 bases, leaving 14 bases between the germline ends. CDR3 length: 13 residues.

The chain recombines TRBV29-1 with TRBJ1-2; D not certain. Trimming shortened V by 2 bases and J by 8 bases, and 15 bases separated the two germline ends. The CDR3 sequence is 13 residues long. Germline V gene data show CDR1 as SQVTM and CDR2 as ANQGSEA. This chain's CDR3 is CSVERTSGMGYTF. DNA for the CDR3: TGCAGCGTTGAAAGGACCTCGGGGATGGGCTACACCTTC.

The chain carries TRBV13 and TRBJ2-1, with D hard to call. CDR3 length equals 16 residues. The germline V gene has CDR1 PRHDT and CDR2 FYEKMQ (reference sequence). V was trimmed by 5 bases and J by 0 bases, leaving 14 bases between them. This CDR3 is CASSPPLGRSYNEQFF. CDR3 DNA sequence: TGTGCCAGCAGCCCACCCCTAGGCCGCTCCTACAATGAGCAGTTCTTC.

The chain employs TRBV4-1 and TRBJ2-3; maybe TRBD1 (5 bases). V shed 3 bases and J shed 5 bases, with 15 bases lying between them. This CDR3 contains 15 residues. Germline-derived CDR1 and CDR2 are MGHRA and YSYEKL. The chain's CDR3 is CASSQELTAIDTQYF. The DNA for the CDR3 is TGCGCCAGCAGCCAGGAGTTGACAGCTATAGATACGCAGTATTTT.

The chain has TRBV6-2 or TRBV6-3 and TRBJ2-1, with D possibly matching TRBD2 (7 bases). V lost 6 bases and J lost 4, with 19 bases in between. The CDR3 spans 16 residues. Per the germline V gene, CDR1 is MNHEY and CDR2 is SVGEGT. The CDR3 protein is CASSTMGGLRYNEQFF. CDR3 bases: TGTGCCAGCAGCACGATGGGGGGGCTGCGGTACAATGAGCAGTTCTTC.

The V call is TRBV3-1 (or the pseudogene TRBV3-2), the J call TRBJ2-3; TRBD2 agrees at 10 bases. V dropped 2 bases and J dropped 2; count of bases not matched to a gene: 4. From germline, CDR1 is LGHDT and CDR2 YNNKEL (reference sequence). The CDR3 is 16 amino acids. The CDR3 bases are TGTGCCAGCAGCCAATTAGCGGGGGGCTTCACAGATACGCAGTATTTT. Its protein is CASSQLAGGFTDTQYF.

The chain carries TRBV2 and TRBJ1-5; weak D call: TRBD1 (5 bases). In germline, CDR1 is SNHLY, CDR2 FYNNEI. CDR3 size: 13 residues. With 8 bases removed from V and 7 bases from J, the gap between germline ends came to 15 bases. The CDR3: CASRRQSAQPQHF. CDR3 coding DNA: TGTGCCAGCCGCAGACAGTCCGCACAGCCCCAGCATTTT.

The table lists this clone with a few counts. The chain couples TRBV27 to TRBJ1-2; tentatively, D is TRBD1 (5 bases). Per germline, CDR1 MNHEY and CDR2 SMNVEV (reference sequence). Trimming removed 6 bases from V and 5 bases from J, with 22 bases in between. This CDR3 spans 16 amino acids. The CDR3 DNA reads as TGTGCCAGCAGAAAGGGGACTAGACCTTTTGAGTATGGCTACACCTTC. The encoded protein is CASRKGTRPFEYGYTF.

The CDR3 loop is CASSRNVGEGEQYF. The CDR3 nucleotides read TGCGCCAGCAGCCGAAACGTTGGGGAGGGAGAGCAGTACTTC. The rearrangement links TRBV5-1 to TRBJ2-7, with 7 bases fitting TRBD2. There are 14 residues in the CDR3. The germline V gene has CDR1 SGHRS and CDR2 YFSETQ. The V segment lost 4 bases and the J segment 7 bases; nucleotides outside the gene matches: 11.

J is TRBJ1-2 and V is TRBV28, with 7 bases fitting TRBD1. The CDR3 spans 14 residues. CDR1 is MDHEN, CDR2 SYDVKM, per germline. After removal of 6 bases from V and 4 bases from J, the junction contained 8 bases not matched to a gene. CDR3 nucleotide sequence: TGTGCCAGCAGGGGATTCGGGACAGCCTATGGCTACACCTTC. It yields the protein CASRGFGTAYGYTF.

This clone was seen a few times. V is TRBV24-1 and J is TRBJ2-7; TRBD1 agrees at 9 bases. The V segment lost 4 bases and the J segment 2 bases; nucleotides outside the gene matches: 8. The germline gives CDR1 KGHDR, CDR2 SFDVKD. The CDR3 sequence is 16 residues long. The CDR3 here is CATSEGQGGATYEQYF. The CDR3 coding sequence is TGTGCCACCAGTGAGGGACAGGGTGGTGCCACCTACGAGCAGTACTTC.

The chain links TRBV7-9 to TRBJ2-7, with 8 bases lining up with TRBD2. The ends lost 5 bases at V and 4 bases at J; junction bases unmatched: 10. The germline V gene has CDR1 SEHNR and CDR2 FQNEAQ (reference sequence). The CDR3 runs to 15 residues. The CDR3 bases are TGTGCCAGCAGCCCGGCAGGGACTAGTCGTTACGAGCAGTACTTC. Its protein is CASSPAGTSRYEQYF.

There are a few counts of this clone. The chain combines TRBV5-4 with TRBJ2-7; the match to TRBD2 covers 7 bases. The CDR3 runs 13 residues. V lost 1 base to trimming and J lost 7 bases; unmatched junction nucleotides: 5. The germline gives CDR1 SGHNT, CDR2 YYREEE (reference sequence). Written as DNA, the CDR3 is TGTGCCAGCAGCTTGCCTCCAGCGGGGGAGCAGTACTTC. Translated: CASSLPPAGEQYF.

The genes are TRBV6-8 and TRBJ2-1; D may be TRBD1 (6 bases). The CDR3 is 21 residues long. CDR1 is MNHGY and CDR2 is SAAAGT in the germline V gene. V gave up 0 bases and J gave up 0 bases, with 24 bases separating them. The CDR3 DNA follows: TGTGCCAGCAGTTACTCGAGGGGGTCTTTGGCTAGCCGGAGCTCCTACAATGAGCAGTTCTTC. Amino acid sequence: CASSYSRGSLASRSSYNEQFF.